This T cell receptor beta chain was obtained from a study of type 1 and type 2 diabetes patients. Study context: The cohort mixed type 1 diabetes, type 2 diabetes and nondiabetic donors. From PBMCs, CD4+ and CD8+ T cells were isolated by magnetic microbeads. General study results and limits: Type 2 diabetes and control V and J usage correlated highly, around 0.97.

This CDR3 has 15 residues. Genomic DNA was the PCR template. Amplification of the beta chain CDR3 used 30 forward and 13 reverse multiplex primers. MiXCR, run by TCRdb on the multiplex PCR reads, gives a single entry per CDR3 protein. The table shows under 300,000 distinct CDR3 sequences, with roughly 50% occurring only once. As concerns this clonotype: Its antigen is as yet unknown.

Ten milliliters of peripheral blood were drawn from each donor. This receptor was identified in a man between 18 and 29 years old with type 2 diabetes. Sequenced: peripheral blood mononuclear cells (PBMCs). The chain has TRBV12-3 or TRBV12-4 and TRBJ2-2; D tentatively fits TRBD1 or TRBD2 (6 bases each). The CDR3 loop is CASGPRGEIPGELFF. DNA of the CDR3: TGTGCTAGTGGTCCAAGGGGGGAGATTCCCGGGGAGCTGTTTTTT.